This T cell receptor (beta chain) was observed in a study of response to subunit inactivated influenza vaccine. Study findings and constraints: With each seasonal influenza vaccination, the authors suggested, few new T cells are recruited.

This CDR3 contains 14 residues. V lost 3 bases and J lost 0, with 6 bases in between. The germline CDR1 and CDR2 sequences are ENHRY and SYGVKD. Many counts were recorded for this clonotype. Its target is unknown. TCRdb independently ran MiXCR on the RT-PCR reads; one entry per CDR3 protein. Seen here are some 500,000 distinct CDR3 sequences, about an eighth observed once, and the top ten hold around 13%. The V and J genes are TRBV10-3 and TRBJ2-4; weak D call: TRBD2 (5 bases). The source of this sequence is a man in his fifties or sixties who received an inactivated influenza vaccine. Sequences were derived from PBMCs from blood, sampled more than 35 days after vaccination. CDR3 in amino acids: CAISDGIAKNIQYF. CDR3 sequence (DNA): TGTGCCATCAGTGACGGGATAGCCAAAAACATTCAGTACTTC.